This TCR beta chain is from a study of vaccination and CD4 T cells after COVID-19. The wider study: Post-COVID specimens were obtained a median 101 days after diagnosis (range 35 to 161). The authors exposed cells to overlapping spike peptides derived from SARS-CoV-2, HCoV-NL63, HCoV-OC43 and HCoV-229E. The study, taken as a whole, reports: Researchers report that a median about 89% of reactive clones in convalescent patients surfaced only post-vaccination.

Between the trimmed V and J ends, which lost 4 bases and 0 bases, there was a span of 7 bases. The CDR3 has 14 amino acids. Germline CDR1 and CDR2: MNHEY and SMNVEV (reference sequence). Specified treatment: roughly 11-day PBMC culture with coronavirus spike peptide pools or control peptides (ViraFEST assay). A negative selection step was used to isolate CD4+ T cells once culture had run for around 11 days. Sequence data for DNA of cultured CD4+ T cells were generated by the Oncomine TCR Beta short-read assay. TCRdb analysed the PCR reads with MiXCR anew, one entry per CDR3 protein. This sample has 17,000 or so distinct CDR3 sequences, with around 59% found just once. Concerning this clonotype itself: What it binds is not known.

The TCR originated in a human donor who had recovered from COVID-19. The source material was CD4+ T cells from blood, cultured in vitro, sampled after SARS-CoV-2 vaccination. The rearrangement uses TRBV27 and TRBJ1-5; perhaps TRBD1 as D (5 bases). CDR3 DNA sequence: TGTGCCAGCAGTTCGACAGCTAGCAATCAGCCCCAGCATTTT. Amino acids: CASSSTASNQPQHF.